A single sample gave rise to the 16 T cell receptor beta chains below, sequenced in a study of graft-versus-host responses after intestinal transplantation. These receptors' antigens are unknown. The method was immunoSEQ multiplex PCR; TCRdb's version includes in-frame clones alone and lacks a portion of them. The table has about 94,000 clones, around 90% seen once. This specimen consisted of unstimulated CD8+ T cells sorted from spleen or lymph node cells, obtained before intestinal transplant. All receptors derive from a human donor who received an intestinal transplant.

V usage is TRBV30 and J usage is TRBJ1-2; a possible D gene is TRBD1 (5 bases). This CDR3 is built from 13 residues. Between the trimmed V and J ends, which lost 0 bases and 2 bases, there was a span of 7 bases. CDR1 is GTSNPN, CDR2 SVGIG, per germline (reference sequence). The CDR3 sequence is CAWSVQANYGYTF. In DNA, the CDR3 is TGTGCCTGGAGTGTACAGGCAAACTATGGCTACACCTTC.

In DNA, the CDR3 is TGTGCCAGCAGTTCCCAACAGCCAACTTACAGGGGGTGGCCCCAGCATTTT. Translating it yields CASSSQQPTYRGWPQHF. The genes are TRBV28 and TRBJ1-5, with 8 bases fitting TRBD1. The CDR3 totals 17 residues. CDR1 MDHEN and CDR2 SYDVKM come from the germline V gene. J was trimmed by 9 bases and V by 4 bases; bases with no gene match: 17.

A single count supports this clone. The chain couples TRBV7-2 to TRBJ2-7, with 11 bases identical to TRBD2. The CDR3 is made up of 15 amino acids. Germline trimming cut 2 bases from V and 7 bases from J; bases unmatched to any gene: 7. CDR1 SGHTA and CDR2 FQGNSA come from the germline V gene. CDR3 in amino acids: CASSLITSGGGEQYF. The CDR3 bases are TGTGCCAGCAGCTTAATCACTAGCGGGGGCGGGGAGCAGTACTTC.

V usage is TRBV4-3 and J usage is TRBJ2-7; 7 positions match TRBD1. CDR1 and CDR2 (germline): LGHNA, YSLEER. CDR3 length: 15 residues. Unmatched junction bases numbered 5, after V lost 0 bases and J lost 3 bases. CDR3 loop: CASSQDYGTVYEQYF. Written as DNA, the CDR3 is TGCGCCAGCAGCCAAGACTACGGGACAGTCTACGAGCAGTACTTC.

As DNA, the CDR3 is TGTGCCAGTAGTATAGATTACAATCAGCCCCAGCATTTT. Its translation: CASSIDYNQPQHF. The V call is TRBV19, the J call TRBJ1-5; D ambiguous. Germline loops: CDR1 LNHDA, CDR2 SQIVND (reference sequence). V was shortened by 0 bases and J by 3 bases, with 3 bases between the two germline ends. CDR3 length: 13 residues.

This clone has only one observation. The chain joins TRBV7-2 to TRBJ2-2; 10 bases fit TRBD1. V was pared by 2 bases and J by 5 bases, with 5 bases of the junction left unmatched. The CDR3 extends over 16 amino acids. CDR1 is SGHTA and CDR2 is FQGNSA in the germline V gene. CDR3 residues: CASSLPGQGVTGELFF. The CDR3, as DNA: TGTGCCAGCAGCTTACCTGGACAGGGGGTAACCGGGGAGCTGTTTTTT.

V usage is TRBV5-1 and J usage is TRBJ1-1; D may be TRBD1 (6 bases). The CDR3 consists of 14 residues. Germline values: CDR1 SGHRS, CDR2 YFSETQ. V gave up 3 bases and J gave up 6 bases, with 15 bases separating them. CDR3 sequence reads: CASSYEQGYAEAFF. For the CDR3, the DNA is TGCGCCAGCAGCTATGAACAGGGTTACGCTGAAGCTTTCTTT. The full variable domain, its missing parts supplied by reference TRBV5-1 and TRBJ1-1, is KAGVTQTPRYLIKTRGQQVTLSCSPISGHRSVSWYQQTPGQGLQFLFEYFSETQRNKGNFPGRFSGRQFSNSRSEMNVSTLELGDSALYLCASSYEQGYAEAFFGQGTRLTVV.

The chain has TRBV5-1 and TRBJ1-1; D is possibly TRBD1 (6 bases). Germline values: CDR1 SGHRS, CDR2 YFSETQ. The CDR3 extends over 14 amino acids. V lost 7 bases and J lost 3, with 16 bases in between. CDR3 loop: CASYPLNRDTEAFF. The DNA for the CDR3 is TGCGCCAGCTACCCATTGAACAGGGACACTGAAGCTTTCTTT.

The sample holds one count of this clone. This CDR3 reads CASSPQTVSNQPQHF. CDR3 DNA sequence: TGCGCCAGCAGCCCCCAGACAGTTAGCAATCAGCCCCAGCATTTT. J is TRBJ1-5 and V is TRBV5-1; the D gene is possibly TRBD1 (5 bases). Trimming stripped 4 bases from V and 0 bases from J, with 11 bases between. Germline V lookup: CDR1 SGHRS, CDR2 YFSETQ. The CDR3 loop spans 15 amino acids.

The chain links TRBV6-1 to TRBJ2-1, with D possibly TRBD2 on 5 matching bases. CDR1 and CDR2 from the germline V gene are MNHNS and SASEGT. The V gene lost 5 bases and the J gene lost 7 bases, with 9 bases spanning the gap. The CDR3 extends over 12 amino acids. CDR3 loop: CASSQLVNEQFF. The CDR3 DNA reads TGTGCCAGCAGTCAACTAGTTAATGAGCAGTTCTTC.

This clone is a singleton in its sample. The CDR3 sequence: CASSLAGGRDTQYF. CDR3 sequence (DNA): TGTGCCAGCTCCCTAGCGGGAGGGCGGGATACGCAGTATTTT. The J gene is TRBJ2-3, the V gene TRBV7-3, with 12 bases aligning to TRBD2. CDR3 length: 14 residues. Trimming took 8 bases from V and 6 from J; bases not matched to a gene: 6. Germline CDR1 reads SGHTA; CDR2 reads FQGTGA.

This rearrangement joins TRBV6-5 to TRBJ1-1; possible D gene TRBD1, 5 bases. CDR1 and CDR2 (germline): MNHEY, SVGAGI. V lost 0 bases to trimming and J lost 1 base, with 9 bases between them. The CDR3 runs to 15 residues. The CDR3 protein is CASSYSRGPNTEAFF. Here the CDR3 DNA reads TGTGCCAGCAGTTACTCAAGGGGCCCGAACACTGAAGCTTTCTTT.

This chain uses TRBV5-4 with TRBJ2-2; no firm D call. This CDR3 region has 12 residues. Germline V gives CDR1 SGHNT, CDR2 YYREEE (reference sequence). Deletions cut 0 bases from V and 8 bases from J, with 5 bases between. The chain's CDR3 is CASSLARGELFF. The CDR3 coding sequence is TGTGCCAGCAGCTTGGCCAGGGGGGAGCTGTTTTTT.

This clone has only one observation. DNA of the CDR3: TGTGCCAGCAGCCCATACAGGGACAGGAGCGAGCAGTACTTC. Its protein product is CASSPYRDRSEQYF. J is TRBJ2-7 and V is TRBV7-2; TRBD1 matches at 8 bases. Germline assignment: CDR1 SGHTA and CDR2 FQGNSA. V gave up 5 bases and J gave up 6 bases; unmatched junction bases: 9. The CDR3 totals 14 residues.

The chain joins TRBV2 to TRBJ1-2, with no clear D. V was clipped by 6 bases and J by 0 bases, with 17 bases between them. The CDR3 is made up of 16 amino acids. CDR1 is SNHLY, CDR2 FYNNEI, per germline. CDR3 sequence reads: CASSGSWEGSNYGYTF. DNA for the CDR3: TGTGCCAGCAGCGGGAGTTGGGAGGGCTCTAACTATGGCTACACCTTC.

This chain links TRBV12-2 with TRBJ2-2; the table's D gene call, TRBD2, was not cross checked with the DNA. TRBV12-2 is deemed a pseudogene. The CDR3 extends over 21 amino acids. CDR3 region: CASRLGGKCNASGSNTGELFF. The CDR3 DNA reads as TGTGCAAGTCGCTTAGGAGGTAAATGTAATGCTAGCGGGAGTAACACCGGGGAGCTGTTTTTT.